Sequencing of this T cell receptor (beta chain) was carried out in a study of cytomegalovirus exposure and HLA in healthy donors. Study results and limitations: V segments that were indistinguishable, TRBV6-2 and TRBV6-3 among them, were omitted from analysis. With DRB1 most and HLA-C fewest, TCR association rates differed between HLA loci in a later analysis. Most CMV-associated TCR beta chains were later found to appear HLA-restricted. Later findings reportedly placed an Asian-associated ancestry cluster below the approximately 670-donor mean for N-insertions.

Vbeta (60) and Jbeta (13) primers were used in the PCR. Libraries were prepared by immunoSEQ multiplex PCR; TCRdb keeps only in-frame clonotypes and omits some of them. The profile shows some 200,000 clones, 82% of them singletons. With 0 bases removed from V and 5 bases from J, the gap between germline ends came to 10 bases. Germline V lookup: CDR1 SGHTA, CDR2 FQGNSA. This CDR3 comprises 14 residues. Notes on this clone: Its target is unknown.

This chain connects TRBV7-2 to TRBJ2-5; D gene ambiguous. This TCR derives from a boy aged 2 to 9 in good health and CMV-seronegative. Sequenced sample: PBMCs. CDR3 residues: CASSLAGSGETQYF. The CDR3 DNA sequence: TGTGCCAGCAGCTTAGCGGGCTCTGGGGAGACCCAGTACTTC.